The 25 T cell receptor beta chains below were found in one sample sequenced in a study of beta chain features in type 1 diabetes. Study-wide results and caveats: Moderate yet significant TCRB CDR3 shortening was seen in Type 1 diabetes patients in all four CD4+ subsets.

As every portion of the isolated RNA was reverse transcribed, the sequencing read expressed TCRB transcripts. Profiling relied on immunoSEQ multiplex PCR, and the TCRdb table lists in-frame clones only, not all of them. The sample has under 350,000 clones, about 13% seen once. These receptors lack a known antigen. The sequenced sample consisted of naive CD4+ T cells from blood. These receptors were taken from a man younger than 45 with type 1 diabetes.

The V and J genes are TRBV29-1 and TRBJ2-5; a possible D gene is TRBD2 (6 bases). V was trimmed by 6 bases and J by 4 bases, leaving 15 bases between them. The CDR3 is 13 amino acids. CDR1 is SQVTM, CDR2 ANQGSEA, per germline. The CDR3 nucleotides read TGCAGCGTGGATACGGGGGTAACAGAGACCCAGTACTTC. It yields the protein CSVDTGVTETQYF. Looking up the rest from reference TRBV29-1 and TRBJ2-5 gives the full variable domain: SAVISQKPSRDICQRGTSLTIQCQVDSQVTMMFWYRQQPGQSLTLIATANQGSEATYESGFVIDKFPISRPNLTFSTLTVSNMSPEDSSIYLCSVDTGVTETQYFGPGTRLLVL.

The chain joins TRBV4-1 to TRBJ2-7; tentative D call: TRBD2 (6 bases). This CDR3 comprises 14 residues. V was pared by 5 bases and J by 2 bases, with 13 bases between. From germline, CDR1 is MGHRA and CDR2 YSYEKL. CDR3 region: CASSREERTYEQYF. The CDR3 DNA reads as TGCGCCAGCAGCAGGGAGGAGAGGACCTACGAGCAGTACTTC.

The chain is built from TRBV7-3 and TRBJ2-1, with 7 bases lining up with TRBD2. The CDR3 is 16 amino acids. Germline V gene sequence: CDR1 SGHTA, CDR2 FQGTGA. V lost 1 base to trimming and J lost 1 base; unmatched junction nucleotides: 4. Here the CDR3 DNA reads TGTGCCAGCAGCTTAAGTCCTAGCGGTTCCTACAATGAGCAGTTCTTC. Amino acids: CASSLSPSGSYNEQFF.

This clone was counted only a few times. The chain links TRBV21-1 to TRBJ1-5; the D call TRBD1 from the table was never checked on the DNA. TRBV21-1 constitutes a pseudogene. CDR3 length: 16 amino acids. The CDR3 spells CASSPTDRRRNQPQHF. The CDR3 region has the DNA TGTGCCAGCAGCCCCACTGACAGGAGACGCAATCAGCCCCAGCATTTT.

This clone came up a few times. The chain employs TRBV27 and TRBJ2-1, with D possibly matching TRBD1 (6 bases). This CDR3 comprises 17 residues. Germline V gene data show CDR1 as MNHEY and CDR2 as SMNVEV (reference sequence). V lost 0 bases and J 5 bases, leaving 17 bases between the germline ends. The CDR3 region is CASSLSSRGGLNNEQFF. The CDR3 DNA follows: TGTGCCAGCAGTTTATCATCCAGGGGCGGTCTCAACAATGAGCAGTTCTTC.

This rearrangement joins TRBV2 to TRBJ2-2; 8 bases agree with TRBD2. V lost 6 bases and J lost 7; bases outside the gene matches: 13. The germline V gene has CDR1 SNHLY and CDR2 FYNNEI. This CDR3 contains 16 residues. CDR3 protein: CASRARGGLGLGELFF. The CDR3 DNA is TGTGCCAGCAGGGCCCGGGGGGGGCTTGGACTCGGGGAGCTGTTTTTT.

This clone was found a few times. The chain recombines TRBV6-4 with TRBJ2-3, with TRBD2 identical over 7 bases. This CDR3 is 14 amino acids long. Trimming cost V 6 bases and J 9 bases; bases outside gene matches: 12. The germline CDR1 and CDR2 sequences are MRHNA and SNTAGT. The CDR3 loop is CASSGGGSPSTQYF. CDR3 bases: TGTGCCAGCAGCGGCGGCGGGAGTCCATCCACGCAGTATTTT.

This chain joins TRBV14 and TRBJ1-4; 9 positions match TRBD1. The germline CDR1 and CDR2 sequences are SGHDN and FVKESK. There are 15 residues in the CDR3. V trimming: 5 bases; J trimming: 8 bases; junction bases outside the gene matches: 9. CDR3: CASSSHTGGREKLFF. CDR3 DNA sequence: TGTGCCAGCAGCTCCCACACAGGGGGCCGCGAAAAACTGTTTTTT.

The chain combines TRBV28 with TRBJ1-2, with D possibly being TRBD1 (5 bases). V lost 1 base to trimming and J lost 8 bases, with 11 bases between them. The CDR3 runs 13 residues. Looked up from germline, CDR1 is MDHEN and CDR2 is SYDVKM. The CDR3: CASSLSAGNGYTF. CDR3 in DNA: TGTGCCAGCAGTTTATCCGCAGGGAACGGCTACACCTTC.

This clone has more than one count but fewer than ten. This chain connects TRBV2 to TRBJ2-1; TRBD2 matches at 14 bases. In germline, CDR1 is SNHLY, CDR2 FYNNEI. The CDR3 totals 20 residues. Trimming removed 5 bases from V and 1 base from J; junction bases left unmatched: 13. The chain's CDR3 is CASSPPPGLAGVSSYNEQFF. The CDR3 bases are TGTGCCAGCAGTCCTCCCCCGGGACTAGCGGGAGTAAGTTCCTACAATGAGCAGTTCTTC.

The rearrangement links TRBV9 to TRBJ2-5; D is undetermined. Trimming pared 1 base from V and 5 bases from J, leaving 6 bases between. Per the germline V gene, CDR1 is SGDLS and CDR2 is YYNGEE. The CDR3 totals 12 residues. The CDR3 here is CASSVNRETQYF. The CDR3 region has the DNA TGTGCCAGCAGCGTAAACCGGGAGACCCAGTACTTC.

This clone was picked up a small number of times. J is TRBJ1-5 and V is TRBV27, with D uncertain. This CDR3 contains 15 residues. Germline values: CDR1 MNHEY, CDR2 SMNVEV (reference sequence). The V end lost 1 base, the J end lost 0 bases, and 7 bases lay between the germline ends. As DNA, the CDR3 is TGTGCCAGCAGTTTATGGGCCCATAGCAATCAGCCCCAGCATTTT. Encoded protein: CASSLWAHSNQPQHF.

The gene calls are TRBV29-1 and TRBJ1-5, with a tentative D call TRBD1 (5 bases). In germline, CDR1 is SQVTM, CDR2 ANQGSEA. Trimming cost V 6 bases and J 1 base, with 13 bases left between them. CDR3 length equals 14 residues. In nucleotides, the CDR3 is TGCAGCGTGAGACACGCAGGGAGCAATCAGCCCCAGCATTTT. Translating it yields CSVRHAGSNQPQHF.

This chain uses TRBV7-8 with TRBJ1-2, with TRBD1 identical over 7 bases. Germline CDR1 and CDR2: SGHVS and FQNEAQ. The CDR3 totals 13 residues. J gave up 8 bases and V 5 bases, and 8 bases lay outside the gene matches. CDR3 DNA sequence: TGTGCCAGCAGCCCAGAGGGGGCGGGCGGCTACACCTTC. Protein sequence: CASSPEGAGGYTF. Drawing the rest from reference TRBV7-8 and TRBJ1-2, the complete variable domain is GAGVSQSPRYKVAKRGQDVALRCDPISGHVSLFWYQQALGQGPEFLTYFQNEAQLDKSGLPSDRFFAERPEGSVSTLKIQRTQQEDSAVYLCASSPEGAGGYTFGSGTRLTVV.

The chain links TRBV15 to TRBJ2-7, with D hard to call. V lost 4 bases to trimming and J lost 6 bases, with 19 bases between them. The CDR3 spans 15 residues. From germline, CDR1 is LNHNV and CDR2 YYDKDF (reference sequence). CDR3 nucleotide sequence: TGTGCCACCAGCAACTATGACGGTCTTAACCTCGAGCAGTACTTC. Protein: CATSNYDGLNLEQYF.

The V call is TRBV9, the J call TRBJ2-7; 13 positions agree with TRBD2. Germline CDR1 SGDLS, CDR2 YYNGEE. The ends lost 2 bases at V and 6 bases at J; junction bases unmatched: 5. The CDR3 runs 15 residues. CDR3 bases: TGTGCCAGCAGCGTCGGTGGGACTAGCGGGACCGAGCAGTACTTC. Amino acid sequence: CASSVGGTSGTEQYF.

This clone was seen a handful of times. This rearrangement joins TRBV28 to TRBJ2-1, with 13 bases matching TRBD2. J gave up 0 bases and V 6 bases, and 11 bases lay outside the gene matches. Germline CDR1 reads MDHEN; CDR2 reads SYDVKM. CDR3 length equals 19 residues. In DNA, the CDR3 is TGTGCCAGCAGCTCGCTTCGACTAGCGGGAGGAAGCTCCTACAATGAGCAGTTCTTC. Its translation is CASSSLRLAGGSSYNEQFF.

The J gene is TRBJ2-7, the V gene TRBV5-4, with TRBD1 identical over 9 bases. The CDR3 is made up of 13 amino acids. Germline CDR1 reads SGHNT; CDR2 reads YYREEE (reference sequence). Trimming removed 2 bases from V and 5 bases from J; junction bases left unmatched: 2. The CDR3 is CASSLGQGNEQYF. The CDR3 bases are TGTGCCAGCAGCTTAGGACAGGGGAACGAGCAGTACTTC.

Only a few counts were recorded for this clone. The chain employs TRBV5-1 and TRBJ2-7; 9 bases are a match to TRBD1. The CDR3 consists of 15 residues. CDR1 and CDR2 (germline): SGHRS, YFSETQ. Unmatched junction bases numbered 7, after V lost 3 bases and J lost 3 bases. This CDR3 is CASSSSGTGNYEQYF. CDR3 sequence (DNA): TGCGCCAGCAGCTCGAGTGGGACAGGGAACTACGAGCAGTACTTC.

This clone has just a few counts. The chain uses TRBV25-1 and TRBJ2-3; weak D call: TRBD2 (6 bases). Looked up from germline, CDR1 is MGHDK and CDR2 is SYGVNS. V dropped 4 bases and J dropped 1 base, with 15 bases sitting between them. The CDR3 loop spans 16 amino acids. CDR3 nucleotides: TGTGCCAGCAGTGGAACCTCCGGGGGAGGCACAGATACGCAGTATTTT. It codes for CASSGTSGGGTDTQYF.

As DNA, the CDR3 is TGTGCCAGCAGCTTAGTAGCGGGTACCACCTACGAGCAGTACTTC. Translation gives CASSLVAGTTYEQYF. The gene calls are TRBV7-3 and TRBJ2-7; 7 bases are a match to TRBD2. CDR3 length: 15 amino acids. CDR1 SGHTA and CDR2 FQGTGA come from the germline V gene. The J segment lost 2 bases and the V segment lost 2 bases, leaving 6 bases of the junction unmatched. Based on the CDR3 plus reference TRBV7-3 and TRBJ2-7, the full variable domain is GAGVSQTPSNKVTEKGKYVELRCDPISGHTALYWYRQSLGQGPEFLIYFQGTGAADDSGLPNDRFFAVRPEGSVSTLKIQRTERGDSAVYLCASSLVAGTTYEQYFGPGTRLTVT.

The chain is built from TRBV6-5 and TRBJ2-7; D is unresolved. The CDR3 is made up of 13 amino acids. Between the trimmed V and J ends, which lost 4 bases and 3 bases, there was a span of 10 bases. Germline V gives CDR1 MNHEY, CDR2 SVGAGI. The CDR3 spells CASSSMSYYEQYF. The DNA of the CDR3 is TGTGCCAGCAGTTCCATGAGTTACTACGAGCAGTACTTC.

The chain joins TRBV5-1 to TRBJ2-7; the match to TRBD2 covers 7 bases. The V segment lost 0 bases and the J segment 6 bases; nucleotides outside the gene matches: 6. CDR1 and CDR2 from the germline V gene are SGHRS and YFSETQ. CDR3 size: 14 residues. CDR3 protein: CASSLDAGAPEQYF. CDR3 DNA sequence: TGCGCCAGCAGCTTGGACGCGGGAGCCCCCGAGCAGTACTTC.

This clone was detected only a few times. This chain connects TRBV18 to TRBJ2-3, with a tentative D call TRBD2 (6 bases). The CDR3 has 15 residues. The V gene lost 6 bases and the J gene lost 1 base, with 14 bases spanning the gap. Germline loops: CDR1 KGHSH, CDR2 LQKENI. CDR3 protein: CASSAGLEGTDTQYF. The CDR3 nucleotides read TGTGCCAGCTCCGCGGGACTCGAGGGCACAGATACGCAGTATTTT. The full variable domain, completed using reference TRBV18 and TRBJ2-3, is NAGVMQNPRHLVRRRGQEARLRCSPMKGHSHVYWYRQLPEEGLKFMVYLQKENIIDESGMPKERFSAEFPKEGPSILRIQQVVRGDSAAYFCASSAGLEGTDTQYFGPGTRLTVL.

This clone was seen a few times. V is TRBV29-1 and J is TRBJ1-1; D not certain. Germline V gene sequence: CDR1 SQVTM, CDR2 ANQGSEA. The CDR3 spans 11 residues. V gave up 1 base and J gave up 4 bases, with 4 bases separating them. The CDR3 DNA sequence: TGCAGCGTTGAAGGCAGCACTGAAGCTTTCTTT. It yields the protein CSVEGSTEAFF.